This TCR beta chain was profiled in a study of Ad26.COV2.S vaccination and SARS-CoV-2 variants. Broader study findings: In vaccinated individuals, spike-specific CD8+ and CD4+ T cell responses reportedly displayed substantial breadth.

Comments on this clone: Its target is not known.

Germline values: CDR1 SSHAT, CDR2 FNYEAQ (reference sequence). V was shortened by 1 base and J by 5 bases, with 9 bases between the two germline ends. CDR3 length: 14 amino acids. The method was immunoSEQ multiplex PCR; TCRdb's version includes in-frame clones alone and lacks a portion of them. Of over 400,000 clones listed, about 90% were seen once; the top ten hold about 1.7%. Treatment denoted: around 19 received Ad26.COV2.S at low or high dose, single or two shots; about 5 received placebo; per-sample allocation not given. All samples were drawn on day 63, counting from the first vaccine or placebo injection. The study used a vaccine consisting of an Ad26 vector that expressed Wuhan-strain SARS-CoV-2 spike.

The sequence was obtained from a person aged 18-60 years who received the Ad26.COV2.S COVID-19 vaccine or a placebo. The V call is TRBV7-7, the J call TRBJ2-1; D possibly uses TRBD1 or TRBD2 (5 bases each). The sample consisted of peripheral blood, taken in a trial of Ad26.COV2.S vaccine versus placebo. CDR3 sequence: CASSLVVGDNEQFF. Written as DNA, the CDR3 is TGTGCCAGCAGCTTAGTTGTGGGGGACAATGAGCAGTTCTTC.